The clone carrying this T cell receptor beta chain has a single count. Germline is not matched at one junction end, which may reflect a read error. The donors, aged about 6 to 90, were healthy Caucasians from Russia. Isolated per sample were at least 6.5 million PBMCs. This sample is part of a study of blood T cells in healthy people across ages. CDR1 and CDR2 (germline): SNHLY, FYNNEI. The CDR3 contains 14 residues. For the second PCR, which ran for roughly 6 to 11 cycles, a sample-barcoded 5' primer and a J-beta primer mix were used. TCRdb called the 5' RACE reads again in MiXCR, with one record for every CDR3 protein. The data contain about 1.1 million distinct CDR3 sequences, about two fifths of them singletons.

The V call is TRBV2, the J call TRBJ2-5; 8 bases are a match to TRBD1. The TCR was taken from a man aged 18-30 years in good health. Material: blood. This chain's CDR3 is CASKQGVNQEAQYF. CDR3 DNA: TGTGCCAGCAAACAGGGGGTTAACCAAGAGGCCCAGTACTTC.